These T cell receptor beta chains were read from a single sample in a study of T cell repertoires in cytomegalovirus infection. Their antigens remain unidentified. Using its own MiXCR run on the reads, TCRdb lists one record per CDR3 protein. The sample lists about 220,000 distinct CDR3 sequences, approximately 38% seen once, with about 60% in the top ten. The specimen comprised CD8+ T cells from cultured PBMCs, sampled from culture after CMV antigen stimulation. The receptors originated from a human donor in good health (CMV status not recorded). Some clones in this sample may be carry-over from other donors' samples. CDR3s include the opening cysteine and the closing phenylalanine or tryptophan. Each record gives: V gene, J gene, clone size, D gene, CDR3 DNA, CDR3 protein. D genes are given only for firm matches. The listing skips clone size in some rows; elsewhere it reads once, few, many or a size class.

TRBV7-2	TRBJ2-1	.	.	TGTGCCAGCAGCCAAGGGGGCTACAATGAGCAGTTCTTC	CASSQGGYNEQFF
TRBV5-5	TRBJ1-1	.	.	TGTGCCAGCAGCTTGGGTAACAAGCCACTGAACACTGAAGCTTTCTTT	CASSLGNKPLNTEAFF
TRBV7-6	TRBJ2-3	.	.	TGTGCCAGCAGCTACTTGGGGGCCACAGATACGCAGTATTTT	CASSYLGATDTQYF
TRBV28	TRBJ1-5	few	.	TGTGCCAGCAGTTCGTCCGGGACGGAACCCAATCAGCCCCAGCATTTT	CASSSSGTEPNQPQHF
TRBV6-1	TRBJ1-5	.	TRBD1	TGTGCCAGAAGGAGACAGGGTAATAGAAATCAGCCCCAGCATTTT	CARRRQGNRNQPQHF
TRBV7-6	TRBJ1-2	.	.	TGTGCCAGCAGCTTAGGGCGAGACCCCCAAGGGGGTGGCTACACCTTC	CASSLGRDPQGGGYTF
TRBV19	TRBJ2-4	.	TRBD2	TGTGCCAGTAGTATAGGTCGGGGGGGCCCTGGAAACATTCAGTACTTC	CASSIGRGGPGNIQYF
TRBV28	TRBJ2-7	.	TRBD2	TGTGCCAGCAGGTCCGGGACTAGCGACGAGCAGTACTTC	CASRSGTSDEQYF
TRBV12-3/TRBV12-4	TRBJ1-2	.	TRBD1	TGTGCCAGCAGCCTTGCTGTAACAGGGGGATATGGCTACACCTTC	CASSLAVTGGYGYTF
TRBV11-2	TRBJ1-1	few	.	TGTGCCAGCAGCTTTTGGAGGGCAGAGGACACTGAAGCTTTCTTT	CASSFWRAEDTEAFF
TRBV7-6	TRBJ1-2	.	.	TGTGCAAGCAGCCCGAACAAATATGGCTACACCTTC	CASSPNKYGYTF
TRBV10-3	TRBJ2-7	.	TRBD1	TGTGCCATCAGTGACCCACCGGGACAGGGAATCTACGAGCAGTACTTC	CAISDPPGQGIYEQYF
TRBV6-4	TRBJ2-1	few	TRBD2	TGTGCCAGCAGTGAAAGCGGGGGTAGCTACAATGAGCAGTTCTTC	CASSESGGSYNEQFF
TRBV7-2	TRBJ2-5	.	.	TGTGCCAGCAGCTTAGGTGTTGCTAGGGACCAAGAGACCCAGTACTTC	CASSLGVARDQETQYF
TRBV7-3	TRBJ2-5	.	.	TGTGCCAGCAGCCCCAGTTGGGGAGAGCAGGAGACCCAGTACTTC	CASSPSWGEQETQYF
TRBV7-2	TRBJ2-7	.	.	TGTGCCAGCAGCTTAGTTGGACAGCCCAACGAGCAGTACTTC	CASSLVGQPNEQYF
TRBV7-3	TRBJ1-1	.	TRBD1	TGTGCCAGCGGACTAGGGACAGCAAGGACTGAAGCTTTCTTT	CASGLGTARTEAFF
TRBV4-2	TRBJ2-1	.	.	TGTGCCAGCAGCCCGCTTGAGGGGAATGAGCAGTTCTTC	CASSPLEGNEQFF
TRBV7-8	TRBJ2-3	many	.	TGTGCCAGCAGCTTGTTTCGGTCTTTGGGGGAAGGCACAGATACGCAGTATTTT	CASSLFRSLGEGTDTQYF
TRBV27	TRBJ2-5	.	.	TGTGCCAGCAGTTTTGGTGGGGCCCAGTACTTC	CASSFGGAQYF
TRBV11-2	TRBJ2-1	.	TRBD1	TGTGCCAGCAGCTTAGGGGCCCGGACAGGGGGCCAGAGCTCCTACAATGAGCAGTTCTTC	CASSLGARTGGQSSYNEQFF
TRBV6-1	TRBJ1-1	hyperexpanded	.	TGTGCCAGCACCTGGGTGCGGACTGAAGCTTTCTTT	CASTWVRTEAFF
TRBV14	TRBJ1-1	.	.	TGTGCCAGCAGCTCGGAGGTCCGGGACAATAGAGCTTTCTTT	CASSSEVRDNRAFF
TRBV18	TRBJ2-7	.	.	TGTGCCAGCTCACCCCCCGACGTGAGGCAGCCGCAGTACTTC	CASSPPDVRQPQYF
TRBV19	TRBJ1-5	many	.	TGTGCCAGTAGTATCGAGGGACCTTCGCAGCATTTT	CASSIEGPSQHF
TRBV11-2	TRBJ2-6	.	TRBD1	TGTGCCAGCAGCTGGACAGGTCGCTCTGGGGCCAACGTCCTGACTTTC	CASSWTGRSGANVLTF
TRBV7-8	TRBJ2-2	many	TRBD2	TGTGCCAGCAGCGTGACTAGCGGGAGGGCCAACACCGGGGAGCTGTTTTTT	CASSVTSGRANTGELFF
TRBV19	TRBJ1-2	few	.	TGTGCCAGTAGAGGGGAGACCCCCCGAATTAGCTATGGCTACACCTTC	CASRGETPRISYGYTF
TRBV4-2	TRBJ2-1	.	TRBD2	TGTGCCAGCAGCCCTAGGACTAGCGGGTATGAGCAGTTCTTC	CASSPRTSGYEQFF
TRBV7-9	TRBJ1-3	few	.	TGTGCCAGCAGCTTAGTTTCGTTCTCTGGAAACACCATATATTTT	CASSLVSFSGNTIYF
TRBV11-2	TRBJ2-1	.	.	TGTGCCAGCAGCTCCCACACAGGTTTGGACAATGAGCAGTTCTTC	CASSSHTGLDNEQFF
TRBV7-6	TRBJ1-4	.	.	TGTGCCAGCAGCCCGGGCCCCATTCGAACTAATGAAAAACTGTTTTTT	CASSPGPIRTNEKLFF
TRBV27	TRBJ2-7	.	TRBD1	TGTGCCAGCAGTCCCCGACAGGGGCGACCCGAGCAGTACTTC	CASSPRQGRPEQYF
TRBV7-9	TRBJ2-1	many	.	TGTGCCAGCAGCTTAGCGGGTACCTACAATGAGCAGTTCTTC	CASSLAGTYNEQFF
TRBV7-9	TRBJ2-1	few	.	TGTGCCAGCAGCTACCGGACAGCTAACAATGAGCAGTTCTTC	CASSYRTANNEQFF
TRBV19	TRBJ2-2	.	TRBD1	TGTGCCAGTATCGACAGGGCGAACACCGGGGAGCTGTTTTTT	CASIDRANTGELFF
TRBV11-3	TRBJ2-2	few	.	TGTGCCAGCAGCCCACTTCCGAACACCGGGGAGCTGTTTTTT	CASSPLPNTGELFF
TRBV6-2/TRBV6-3	TRBJ1-4	once	TRBD1	TGTGCCAGCAACTACAGGGGAGTAAATGAAAAACTGTTTTTT	CASNYRGVNEKLFF
TRBV6-6	TRBJ2-1	.	TRBD2	TGTGCCAGCAGTTCTAGCGGGATACCCTACAATGAGCAGTTCTTC	CASSSSGIPYNEQFF
TRBV7-2	TRBJ1-1	few	.	TGTGCCAGCAGCTCACGACCGGAAAGCACTGAAGCTTTCTTT	CASSSRPESTEAFF
TRBV6-5	TRBJ1-2	few	TRBD1	TGTGCCAGCAGTCCCTCTACAGGGGTGGGCTATGGCTACACCTTC	CASSPSTGVGYGYTF
TRBV10-3	TRBJ2-1	.	TRBD1	TGTGCCATCTCGGGTAGGGGACAGGGTAACAATGAGCAGTTCTTC	CAISGRGQGNNEQFF
TRBV29-1	TRBJ2-3	few	TRBD1	TGCAGCGCCCCGGGCGCCGGACAGGGGGCCTGGTATACGCAGTATTTT	CSAPGAGQGAWYTQYF
TRBV2	TRBJ1-2	few	.	TGTGCCAGCGCCGGGCGGCGCTACACCTTC	CASAGRRYTF
TRBV15	TRBJ1-1	.	.	TGTGCCACCAGCAGGAGCCCAAGGACAGACACTGAAGCTTTCTTT	CATSRSPRTDTEAFF
TRBV7-3	TRBJ2-2	few	.	TGTGCCAGCAGCCTCCTAGGAGGGAGCACCGGGGAGCTGTTTTTT	CASSLLGGSTGELFF
TRBV4-1	TRBJ1-1	.	TRBD1	TGTGCCAGCAGCCAAGATAAAGACAGGGGCAGCATAGCTTTCTTT	CASSQDKDRGSIAFF
TRBV28	TRBJ1-1	.	.	TGTGCCAGCAGTTTAGGAGCCGCCATGAACACTGAAGCTTTCTTT	CASSLGAAMNTEAFF
TRBV7-9	TRBJ1-5	few	TRBD1	TGTGCCAGCAGCACCGGGACAGACCAGGGCCCCAATCAGCCCCAGCATTTT	CASSTGTDQGPNQPQHF
TRBV15	TRBJ2-2	.	TRBD2	TGTGCCACCAGCAGAGACCTCGTAGCGGGAGGGAGGAACACCGGGGAGCTGTTTTTT	CATSRDLVAGGRNTGELFF
TRBV2	TRBJ2-1	.	.	TGTGCCAGCAGTGAACCCGCTAGAAGGGGGGTTGGCGATGAGCAGTTCTTC	CASSEPARRGVGDEQFF
TRBV27	TRBJ2-7	few	.	TGTGCCAGCAGTTCCCTCCAGGGATCGGCAGGGCCATCTGAGCAGTACTTC	CASSSLQGSAGPSEQYF
TRBV7-2	TRBJ2-7	few	.	TGTGCCAGCGCTAGGGCGGGGGCCCCCTACGAGCAGTACTTC	CASARAGAPYEQYF
TRBV13	TRBJ1-3	.	.	TGTGCCAGCAGCTTCCCCTCGGGGGGGGAAGGACACACCATATATTTT	CASSFPSGGEGHTIYF
TRBV7-6	TRBJ1-1	.	TRBD1	TGTGCAAGCAGCGAAAGTAACAGGGGGCGGAACACTGAAGCTTTCTTT	CASSESNRGRNTEAFF